This T cell receptor (beta chain) was documented in a study of radiotherapy plus CTLA-4 blockade in lung cancer. Generated by immunoSEQ multiplex PCR, the TCRdb table keeps only in-frame clones and is missing some. The sample carries about 26,000 clones, roughly 71% recorded once. This CDR3 spans 16 amino acids. Germline loops: CDR1 SGHRS, CDR2 YFSETQ. V was trimmed by 0 bases and J by 2 bases, leaving 13 bases between them. The chain has TRBV5-1 and TRBJ2-3, with D possibly being TRBD1 or TRBD2 (6 bases each). This TCR derives from a human donor with non-small cell lung cancer that progressed on radiotherapy plus ipilimumab. The sequences come from peripheral blood, collected from a patient treated with radiotherapy plus ipilimumab. The CDR3 DNA follows: TGCGCCAGCAGCTTGGGAAGAGGGGGGAACACAGATACGCAGTATTTT. Its protein is CASSLGRGGNTDTQYF.